Presented here are 15 T cell receptor beta chains from one specimen sequenced in a study of control samples from healthy donors and cancer patients. The method was immunoSEQ multiplex PCR; TCRdb's version includes in-frame clones alone and lacks a portion of them. The profile shows approximately 81,000 clones, roughly 94% of them singletons. Sample: blood. These receptors came from a woman aged 18-35 years in good health.

The chain combines TRBV4-2 with TRBJ2-2; D not resolved. The germline CDR1 and CDR2 sequences are LGHNA and YNFKEQ. V lost 0 bases, J lost 4 bases, and 6 bases lay in between. This CDR3 region has 14 residues. The CDR3 loop reads CASSQEDGTGELFF. Here the CDR3 DNA reads TGTGCCAGCAGCCAAGAAGACGGCACCGGGGAGCTGTTTTTT.

This clone was found a few times. The CDR3, as DNA: TGTGCCAGCAGCCAAGATCGGGAGCCTGGCGAGCAGTACTTC. It yields the protein CASSQDREPGEQYF. The rearrangement joins TRBV4-2 to TRBJ2-7; the D gene is possibly TRBD2 (6 bases). Between the trimmed V and J ends, which lost 0 bases and 6 bases, there was a span of 12 bases. The CDR3 consists of 14 residues. The V gene's germline CDR1 is LGHNA and CDR2 YNFKEQ.

This chain uses TRBV2 with TRBJ1-1; D remains unclear. The CDR3 spans 12 residues. Trimming stripped 3 bases from V and 2 bases from J, with 4 bases between. Per the germline V gene, CDR1 is SNHLY and CDR2 is FYNNEI. CDR3 amino acids: CASSDRNTEAFF. CDR3 nucleotides: TGTGCCAGCAGTGACAGAAACACTGAAGCTTTCTTT.

This clone came up a few times. V usage is TRBV12-3 or TRBV12-4 and J usage is TRBJ1-5; possibly TRBD1 for D (5 bases). V dropped 5 bases and J dropped 6 bases, with 11 bases sitting between them. This CDR3 is built from 13 residues. The CDR3 region is CASSQGLVQPQHF. CDR3 in DNA: TGTGCCAGCAGTCAGGGTTTGGTTCAGCCCCAGCATTTT.

This clone occurred once. This chain links TRBV7-2 with TRBJ1-5; maybe TRBD1 (5 bases). CDR1 and CDR2 from the germline V gene are SGHTA and FQGNSA. The CDR3 is made up of 15 amino acids. Trimming cost V 3 bases and J 6 bases, with 15 bases left between them. CDR3 amino acids: CASSLDLGGSQPQHF. In nucleotides, the CDR3 is TGTGCCAGCAGCTTGGATTTGGGGGGAAGTCAGCCCCAGCATTTT.

The chain has TRBV6-2 or TRBV6-3 and TRBJ2-7; D not resolved. Trimming removed 3 bases from V and 1 base from J, with 10 bases in between. Germline CDR1 reads MNHEY; CDR2 reads SVGEGT. The CDR3 length is 14 residues. CDR3 DNA: TGTGCCAGCAGTTATGCGGCCAGGTCCTACGAGCAGTACTTC. It encodes CASSYAARSYEQYF.

CDR3 nucleotides: TGTGCCATCAGTGAAAGGGGGCCCCCAACCGGGGAGCTGTTTTTT. This sequence encodes CAISERGPPTGELFF. The gene calls are TRBV10-3 and TRBJ2-2, with 7 bases lining up with TRBD1. Germline values: CDR1 ENHRY, CDR2 SYGVKD. The CDR3 totals 15 residues. V lost 3 bases and J lost 5; bases outside the gene matches: 6.

This clone appeared once. The gene calls are TRBV3-1 (or the pseudogene TRBV3-2) and TRBJ1-1; D unresolved. The length of the CDR3 is 13 residues. The germline V and J ends were trimmed by 4 bases and 11 bases, with 17 bases remaining between them. The germline gives CDR1 LGHDT, CDR2 YNNKEL (reference sequence). The CDR3 DNA sequence: TGTGCCAGCAGCCCCTCACTAGCGAATATGGCTTTCTTT. Residues: CASSPSLANMAFF.

J is TRBJ2-7 and V is TRBV27; TRBD2 agrees at 9 bases. Germline loops: CDR1 MNHEY, CDR2 SMNVEV (reference sequence). The CDR3 covers 14 residues. V lost 5 bases, J lost 4 bases, and 6 bases stayed unmatched. As DNA, the CDR3 is TGTGCCAGCAGTCCGCTAGCGGGACGGTACGAGCAGTACTTC. Translating gives CASSPLAGRYEQYF.

As DNA, the CDR3 is TGTGCCAGCAGCCTTTTCGGACAGGGCGAGGCTTTCTTT. Translation: CASSLFGQGEAFF. The rearrangement joins TRBV14 to TRBJ1-1; 8 bases map to TRBD1. Germline V gene lookup returns CDR1 SGHDN and CDR2 FVKESK. The CDR3 sequence is 13 residues long. The V gene end was trimmed by 4 bases and the J gene end by 11 bases; junction bases not matched to a gene: 9.

The chain has TRBV6-1 and TRBJ2-7, with D possibly matching TRBD2 (6 bases). Germline V CDR1 and CDR2: MNHNS, SASEGT. The CDR3 length is 13 residues. V was shortened by 3 bases and J by 8 bases, with 14 bases between the two germline ends. The CDR3, as DNA: TGTGCCAGCAGTGAGGACGGGAGAGGCAAGCAGTACTTC. Translation: CASSEDGRGKQYF.

The chain joins TRBV10-1 to TRBJ2-3, with a possible D match to TRBD1 (5 bases). V lost 3 bases and J 0 bases, leaving 10 bases between the germline ends. This CDR3 is 15 amino acids long. Germline assignment: CDR1 WNHNN and CDR2 SYGVQD (reference sequence). The DNA for the CDR3 is TGCGCCAGCAGTGATCAAGGGGTTAGCACAGATACGCAGTATTTT. This translates into CASSDQGVSTDTQYF.

V usage is TRBV19 and J usage is TRBJ2-7; 8 bases are shared with TRBD1. Germline CDR1 reads LNHDA; CDR2 reads SQIVND (reference sequence). V lost 3 bases and J lost 4; bases outside the gene matches: 5. The length of the CDR3 is 14 residues. CDR3 loop: CASSIGTGRYEQYF. CDR3 nucleotide sequence: TGTGCCAGTAGTATCGGGACAGGCAGATACGAGCAGTACTTC.

The chain links TRBV4-3 to TRBJ1-2, with 8 bases that match TRBD1. The CDR3 runs 17 residues. Germline lookup yields CDR1 LGHNA and CDR2 YSLEER. J gave up 7 bases and V 3 bases, and 16 bases lay outside the gene matches. CDR3 sequence: CASSQGQEGPFIGGYTF. As DNA, the CDR3 is TGCGCCAGCAGCCAGGGACAGGAGGGCCCTTTTATCGGTGGCTACACCTTC.

This clone was recorded once. V is TRBV7-9 and J is TRBJ2-7; TRBD2 agrees at 9 bases. The germline gives CDR1 SEHNR, CDR2 FQNEAQ (reference sequence). The V and J ends lost 5 bases and 6 bases, in that order; junction bases with no gene match: 8. This CDR3 has 14 residues. CDR3 region: CASSLSGGFGEQYF. CDR3 bases: TGTGCCAGCAGCCTTAGCGGGGGTTTTGGCGAGCAGTACTTC.